This T cell receptor beta chain was sequenced for a study of early T cells in non-severe SARS-CoV-2 infection. Unique molecular identifiers were attached to individual cDNA molecules. Each CDR3 protein is one row after TCRdb ran MiXCR on the 5' RACE reads. The table records 65,000 to 95,000 distinct CDR3 sequences, around 8.7% of them present only once. Germline V gene sequence: CDR1 KGHSH, CDR2 LQKENI. CDR3 size: 15 residues. The V gene lost 6 bases and the J gene lost 4 bases, with 17 bases spanning the gap. As concerns this clonotype: Being one base from a much bigger clone, this may be a read error.

The rearrangement joins TRBV18 to TRBJ2-3, with D possibly TRBD2 on 6 matching bases. The specimen was whole blood. This TCR was recovered from an adult who was a healthcare worker with PCR-confirmed SARS-CoV-2 infection or an uninfected control (not recorded which). CDR3 loop: CASSVGGIGADTQYF. The CDR3 DNA reads as TGTGCCAGCTCTGTAGGCGGGATCGGGGCAGATACGCAGTATTTT.